This TCR beta chain originates from a study of T cell responses to AZD1222 COVID-19 vaccine (dated by TCRdb to the early 2020s). Notes on the research overall: Because spike-specific TCR depth and breadth did not differ between the two schedules, AZD1222 recipients who got a second dose at roughly 4 weeks were pooled with those who got a second dose at roughly 12 weeks. A total of about 240 trial participants underwent TCR sequencing, of whom 207 received two doses of AZD1222 and around 25 received two doses of the MenACWY control vaccine. Trial participants were enrolled by age into 18-55, 56-69 and 70-plus year subgroups, with around 150, 28 and 57 TCR-sequenced participants respectively. Findings and caveats that apply to the study as a whole: Most participants were white British and females outnumbered males, and the authors suggested that clonal diversity may have been underestimated. After two AZD1222 doses, both the breadth and the depth of spike-specific TCRs were significantly higher than at day 0 and than in MenACWY recipients. Conclusions about previously exposed vaccinees are limited because only a handful of AZD1222 recipients were SARS-CoV-2 seropositive at baseline. Because no samples from the day 14 peak response were available, repertoires could be characterized only after the peak T cell response. Reportedly, close to half of the unique spike-specific TCRs recognized epitopes lying outside the regions that are mutated in the B.1.351 and B.1.1.7 variants. Vaccine-associated CD4 TCRs spanned the whole spike protein, with dominant responses in regions 160-218 and 743-854. The 56-69-year group was small, and its depth increase did not reach significance, likely because of low power.

The CDR3 regions of human TCRbeta chains were subjected to immunosequencing. The paper's processing steps were these. Repertoire TCRs were checked for matches against a reference library of SARS-CoV-2-specific TCRs that had been generated using the MIRA antigen-specificity platform. Breadth was defined as the fraction of unique TCRs that were SARS-CoV-2-associated, and depth was defined as the fraction of total T cells that were SARS-CoV-2-associated. Using the MIRA data, each spike-specific TCR was mapped to the spike region that the TCR reacts to and placed in a CD4 or CD8 class. Log10-transformed breadth and depth values were compared by one-way ANOVA with Sidak's multiple comparisons tests. Here the immuneACCESS table is served through TCRdb, limited to in-frame sequences with V and J called. Missing clones are a known gap in these copies; in checked studies unresolved V genes cover under half, and the rest lacks a known reason. V, J and clone size are those of that table, while D and trimming were read from the DNA. The sample records 100,000 to 150,000 clones, 85% to 90% of which are singletons. Less than 15% of the sample is taken by the ten largest.

What this sample's time point label stands for: baseline before first vaccination. Vaccinee samples came from UK trials COV001 and COV002, including a single-blind randomized controlled phase 2/3 trial of AZD1222 (ChAdOx1 nCoV-19) in healthy adults. For TCRbeta chain sequencing, PBMC samples were collected from trial participants at day 0 and at day 28 after the second dose. There are 15 amino acids in the CDR3, from cysteine to phenylalanine inclusive. The kept DNA is CDR3 alone, 45 bases in frame from the first base. In the germline V gene (reference sequence), CDR1 corresponds to LNHNV and CDR2 to YYDKDF. The germline ends are 10 bases apart after V is trimmed by 1 base and J by 3 bases. Points on this clone: This receptor's antigen is unknown. Qualities for individual bases were not recorded, and no much larger clone is one base off.

This specimen consisted of peripheral blood, obtained on day 0 of AZD1222 vaccination. In this chain, TRBV15 is recombined with TRBJ1-5; D gene: possibly TRBD1, on 5 matching bases. The sequence was obtained from an adult in good health. Here is the DNA: TGTGCCACCAGCAGAGGGGACGGGACCAATCAGCCCCAGCATTTT. Its product reads: CATSRGDGTNQPQHF.